A single sample gave rise to the 7 T cell receptor beta chains below, sequenced in a study of tumor and adjacent non-tumor tissue in lung cancer. No cell sorting was done before RNA was extracted from the tissue. TCRbeta libraries were built with three rounds of nested PCR, modified from ARM-PCR. TCRdb fed the multiplex PCR reads into MiXCR, producing one record per CDR3 protein. This sample has around 70,000 distinct CDR3 sequences, with 55% to 85% found just once. Material for sequencing was lung tumor tissue. Receptor source: a man aged 60 to 75 with non-small cell lung cancer.

Comment on this clonotype: The germline gene is not matched at one end of the junction; a read error may be the cause. CDR3 residues: CASNLVDRGSTDTQYF. For the CDR3, the DNA is TGTGCCAGCAACTTAGTAGACAGGGGGAGCACAGATACGCAGTATTTT. This chain connects TRBV13 to TRBJ2-3; 9 bases line up with TRBD1. This CDR3 is 16 amino acids long. The germline CDR1 and CDR2 sequences are PRHDT and FYEKMQ (reference sequence).

This chain links TRBV20-1 with TRBJ1-2; 7 nucleotides align to TRBD1. The germline V gene encodes CDR1 DFQATT and CDR2 SNEGSKA (reference sequence). The V segment lost 4 bases and the J segment 14 bases; nucleotides outside the gene matches: 19. This CDR3 comprises 14 residues. The CDR3 DNA follows: TGCAGTGCTACGCCGACAGGGCTTATGGGAGGATATACCTTC. Amino acids: CSATPTGLMGGYTF.

The V call is TRBV19, the J call TRBJ2-7; no firm D call. The germline V gene has CDR1 LNHDA and CDR2 SQIVND (reference sequence). V lost 4 bases, J lost 1 base, and 8 bases lay in between. The CDR3 contains 13 residues. The CDR3 loop is CASSTSRSYEQYF. The CDR3 DNA follows: TGTGCCAGTAGTACTTCCCGGTCCTACGAGCAGTACTTC. The full variable domain, in which reference TRBV19 and TRBJ2-7 provide the parts outside the CDR3, is DGGITQSPKYLFRKEGQNVTLSCEQNLNHDAMYWYRQDPGQGLRLIYYSQIVNDFQKGDIAEGYSVSREKKESFPLTVTSAQKNPTAFYLCASSTSRSYEQYFGPGTRLTVT.

A remark on this clonotype: At one end the junction does not follow the germline gene, possibly because of a read error. This chain connects TRBV29-1 to TRBJ1-2; possible D gene TRBD1, 6 bases. Germline CDR1 is SQVTM and CDR2 is ANQGSEA. This CDR3 region has 11 residues. The chain's CDR3 is CSLARGYGYIF. CDR3 coding DNA: TGCAGCCTTGCCAGGGGCTATGGCTACATCTTC.

With regard to this clonotype: The junction shows a germline mismatch at one end, possibly a read error. This chain joins TRBV3-1 and TRBJ2-7; D is undetermined. This CDR3 spans 13 amino acids. Germline values: CDR1 LGHDT, CDR2 YNNKEL (reference sequence). This CDR3 reads CARSQGKFYEQYF. CDR3 DNA sequence: TGTGCCAGAAGCCAAGGAAAATTCTACGAGCAGTACTTC.

This clonotype was counted only a few times. A read error may produce the germline difference seen at one junction end. This chain links TRBV6-1 with TRBJ1-1, with D hard to call. This CDR3 contains 12 residues. Germline-derived CDR1 and CDR2 are MNHNS and SASEGT. CDR3 protein: CASSEQRYEDFF. The CDR3 nucleotides read TGTGCCAGCAGTGAGCAAAGGTATGAAGATTTCTTT.

In the case of this clonotype: One junction end does not reproduce the germline sequence, and a read error may be involved. The chain couples TRBV6-5 to TRBJ1-1; TRBD1 matches at 7 bases. The CDR3 is made up of 14 amino acids. CDR1 and CDR2 from the germline V gene are MNHEY and SVGAGI. The CDR3 region is CASRLGQENAEVFF. The CDR3 DNA reads TGTGCCAGCCGTCTTGGACAGGAGAACGCTGAAGTTTTCTTT.